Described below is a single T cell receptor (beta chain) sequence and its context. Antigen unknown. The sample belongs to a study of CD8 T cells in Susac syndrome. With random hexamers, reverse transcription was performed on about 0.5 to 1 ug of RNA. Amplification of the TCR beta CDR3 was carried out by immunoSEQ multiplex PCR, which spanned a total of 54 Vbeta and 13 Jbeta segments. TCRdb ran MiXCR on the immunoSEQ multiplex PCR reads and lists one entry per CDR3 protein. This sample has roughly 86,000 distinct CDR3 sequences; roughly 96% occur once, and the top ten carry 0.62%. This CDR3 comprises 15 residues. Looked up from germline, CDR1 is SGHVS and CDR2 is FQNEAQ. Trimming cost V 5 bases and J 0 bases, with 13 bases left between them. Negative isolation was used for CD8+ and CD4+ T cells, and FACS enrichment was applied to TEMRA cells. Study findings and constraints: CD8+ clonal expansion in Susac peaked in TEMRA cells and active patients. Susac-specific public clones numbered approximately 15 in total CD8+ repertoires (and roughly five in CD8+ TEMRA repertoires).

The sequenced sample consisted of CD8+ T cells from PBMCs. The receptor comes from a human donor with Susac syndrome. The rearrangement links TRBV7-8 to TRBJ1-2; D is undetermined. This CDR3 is CASSKDRTPNYGYTF. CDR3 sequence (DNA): TGTGCCAGCAGCAAAGACCGGACTCCTAACTATGGCTACACCTTC. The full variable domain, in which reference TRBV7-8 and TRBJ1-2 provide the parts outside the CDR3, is GAGVSQSPRYKVAKRGQDVALRCDPISGHVSLFWYQQALGQGPEFLTYFQNEAQLDKSGLPSDRFFAERPEGSVSTLKIQRTQQEDSAVYLCASSKDRTPNYGYTFGSGTRLTVV.